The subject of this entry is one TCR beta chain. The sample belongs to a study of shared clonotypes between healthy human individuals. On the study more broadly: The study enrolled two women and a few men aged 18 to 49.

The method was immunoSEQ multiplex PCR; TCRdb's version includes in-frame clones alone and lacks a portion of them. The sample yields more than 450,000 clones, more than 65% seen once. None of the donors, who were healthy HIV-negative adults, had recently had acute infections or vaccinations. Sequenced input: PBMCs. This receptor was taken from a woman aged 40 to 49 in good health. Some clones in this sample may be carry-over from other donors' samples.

The DNA of the CDR3 is TGTGCCAGCAGCGGGGGCTCTGGAAACACCATATATTTT. Protein: CASSGGSGNTIYF. The chain links TRBV9 to TRBJ1-3; no clear D. Germline CDR1 is SGDLS and CDR2 is YYNGEE. This CDR3 is 13 amino acids long. The V end lost 3 bases, the J end lost 0 bases, and 4 bases lay between the germline ends.